These T cell receptor beta chains were read from a single sample in a study of CD8+ T cells in alopecia areata. Some clones are missing from TCRdb's copy, which holds only in-frame ones; the method was immunoSEQ multiplex PCR. The sample carries 90,000 to 100,000 clones, more than 35% recorded once. Sequencing was performed on CD4+ T cells sorted from blood. The receptors stem from a human donor with alopecia areata. The CDR3 runs from the conserved cysteine through the conserved F or W. D genes are given only for firm matches. Only part of the rows carry a size: once, few, many, or a class if the clone is expanded.

clone_size,v_call,j_call,d_call,cdr3_nt,cdr3_aa
-,TRBV7-9,TRBJ1-6,TRBD1,TGTGCCAGCAGATGGACAGGGGTCTCACCCCTCCACTTT,CASRWTGVSPLHF
few,TRBV29-1,TRBJ2-1,TRBD2,TGCAGCGTTGATAAGGGACTAGCGGGGACCGAGCAGTTCTTC,CSVDKGLAGTEQFF
-,TRBV29-1,TRBJ1-3,-,TGCAGCGTTCTAGAGGCTGGAAACACCATATATTTT,CSVLEAGNTIYF
few,TRBV29-1,TRBJ2-5,-,TGCAGCGTTGAAGAAACCCCTCAGCAGACCCAGTACTTC,CSVEETPQQTQYF
-,TRBV19,TRBJ1-2,-,TGTGCCAGTACCCCGACGGTGAACTATGGCTACACCTTC,CASTPTVNYGYTF
-,TRBV4-3,TRBJ1-5,TRBD1,TGCGCCAGCAGCCCGACAGGGAATAGCAATCAGCCCCAGCATTTT,CASSPTGNSNQPQHF
-,TRBV6-5,TRBJ1-2,-,TGTGCCAGCAGTTATAGGAGGCCCTCATATGGCTACACCTTC,CASSYRRPSYGYTF
-,TRBV7-2,TRBJ2-5,-,TGTGCCAGCAGCTTCCAACAGCTTCAAGAGACCCAGTACTTC,CASSFQQLQETQYF
-,TRBV29-1,TRBJ2-7,-,TGCAGCGTTGGTGGTAGCGGATCCTACGAGCAGTACTTC,CSVGGSGSYEQYF
-,TRBV2,TRBJ2-7,-,TGTGCCAGCAGTGCAAGCTACGAGCAGTACTTC,CASSASYEQYF
-,TRBV28,TRBJ2-7,-,TGTGCCAGCAGTTACGCGAACGAGCAGTACTTC,CASSYANEQYF
-,TRBV5-8,TRBJ2-7,-,TGTGCCAGCAGCTTTCGGCAGGGGTATGACGAGCAGTACTTC,CASSFRQGYDEQYF
few,TRBV14,TRBJ2-5,-,TGTGCCAGCAGCCGGTTTGGAGCTCAAGAGACCCAGTACTTC,CASSRFGAQETQYF
-,TRBV18,TRBJ2-5,TRBD1,TGTGCCAGCTCACTCGGACAGGGGATCGAGACCCAGTACTTC,CASSLGQGIETQYF
once,TRBV4-3,TRBJ2-1,-,TGCGCCAGCAGCCAAGAAGCAGGGTTGAGAGAGCAGTTCTTC,CASSQEAGLREQFF
-,TRBV29-1,TRBJ2-1,-,TGCAGCGTTGAAGATAGGGGGGAGGGGTATGAGCAGTTCTTC,CSVEDRGEGYEQFF
-,TRBV19,TRBJ1-1,-,TGTGCCAGTAACGACAGACTGAACACTGAAGCTTTCTTT,CASNDRLNTEAFF
-,TRBV7-9,TRBJ2-1,TRBD2,TGTGCCAGCAGCTACGGGACTAGCGGGAGTAGGGATGAGCAGTTCTTC,CASSYGTSGSRDEQFF
few,TRBV13,TRBJ2-1,TRBD2,TGTGCCAGCAGTTCGGGGGCTAGCGGGAGAACGGGTGAGCAGTTCTTC,CASSSGASGRTGEQFF
-,TRBV30,TRBJ1-5,-,TGTGCCTGGAGTGTTAACAATCAGCCCCAGCATTTT,CAWSVNNQPQHF
-,TRBV9,TRBJ2-7,TRBD2,TGTGCCAGCAGCTCGAGACTAGCGGGGGGGCCTGGCGAGCAGTACTTC,CASSSRLAGGPGEQYF
-,TRBV4-2,TRBJ2-3,TRBD2,TGTGCCAGCAGCCAAGGGCCGGGGGGGAGCACAGATACGCAGTATTTT,CASSQGPGGSTDTQYF
few,TRBV28,TRBJ2-7,-,TGTGCCAGCAGACATGGGTCCACCTACGAGCAGTACTTC,CASRHGSTYEQYF
-,TRBV30,TRBJ2-3,TRBD2,TGTGCCTGGAGGCGGGGGGAATTAGGGTATTTT,CAWRRGELGYF
-,TRBV19,TRBJ2-3,-,TGTGCCAGTAGTATGTCTCACAGAGAAAACACAGATACGCAGTATTTT,CASSMSHRENTDTQYF
-,TRBV6-5,TRBJ1-1,-,TGTGCCAGCAGTTACCTGTCGTCGGGAAACACTGAAGCTTTCTTT,CASSYLSSGNTEAFF
-,TRBV11-2,TRBJ2-7,TRBD1,TGTGCCAGCAGCCACCGGGACAGGGGTGGGGAGCAGTACTTC,CASSHRDRGGEQYF
few,TRBV5-1,TRBJ2-5,TRBD2,TGCGCCAGCAGCTTGCCGGGGGGAGAGACCCAGTACTTC,CASSLPGGETQYF
-,TRBV30,TRBJ2-5,-,TGTGCCTGGAGTATTGGCAGGGCCATCACCCTTGGGGAGACCCAGTACTTC,CAWSIGRAITLGETQYF
few,TRBV7-9,TRBJ2-7,TRBD1,TGTGCCAGCAGCGCCGCTCTGGGGACAGGCGAGCAGTACTTC,CASSAALGTGEQYF
-,TRBV28,TRBJ1-1,-,TGTGCCAGCAGTTTAAGACTGGGACGGATTGAAGCTTTCTTT,CASSLRLGRIEAFF
few,TRBV29-1,TRBJ2-7,-,TGCAGCGTGGGGGAGTCCTACGAGCAGTACTTC,CSVGESYEQYF
-,TRBV29-1,TRBJ2-2,TRBD2,TGCAGCGTTGAGTTATGGACTAGCGGGCAAACAGACGACACCGGGGAGCTGTTTTTT,CSVELWTSGQTDDTGELFF
few,TRBV29-1,TRBJ2-3,-,TGCAGCGTTGACGAAGTCAGCACAGATACGCAGTATTTT,CSVDEVSTDTQYF
-,TRBV11-2,TRBJ2-1,-,TGTGCCAGCAGCTTAGATCTAGCAGGCTCCTACAATGAGCAGTTCTTC,CASSLDLAGSYNEQFF
few,TRBV18,TRBJ1-2,-,TGTGCCAGCTCACCTGACAACTATGGCTACACCTTC,CASSPDNYGYTF
-,TRBV9,TRBJ2-1,-,TGTGCCAGCAGCGTAGCTATTTCGGACAGCCGGCAGTTCTTC,CASSVAISDSRQFF
few,TRBV4-2,TRBJ2-5,TRBD2,TGTGCCAGCAGCCAAGAATTTCTAGCGGGCCCCCTCCAAGAGACCCAGTACTTC,CASSQEFLAGPLQETQYF
few,TRBV7-2,TRBJ1-5,-,TGTGCCAGCAGCTTTAGCAATCAGCCCCAGCATTTT,CASSFSNQPQHF
-,TRBV5-6,TRBJ2-6,-,TGTGCCAGCAGCCTGGGACTGATGACCTCTGGGGCCAACGTCCTGACTTTC,CASSLGLMTSGANVLTF